Described below is a single T cell receptor beta chain sequence and its context. The antigen is not known. The data originate from a study of cytomegalovirus exposure and HLA in healthy donors. Findings and caveats of the study: Later analysis associated a missense DCLRE1C variant with TCR beta V- and J-gene trimming.

Trimming took off 0 bases at V and 1 base at J, with 9 bases between the two ends. CDR3 length: 15 residues. The V gene's germline CDR1 is MRHNA and CDR2 SNTAGT. 60 Vbeta and 13 Jbeta primers were used in PCR. TCRdb keeps only in-frame clones here, not all; method: immunoSEQ multiplex PCR. The sample records approximately 190,000 clones, approximately 80% being singletons. Sample: PBMCs. The receptor was isolated from a woman aged 25 to 39 in good health and CMV-seronegative. The chain links TRBV6-4 to TRBJ1-2; D perhaps matches TRBD1 (5 bases). In nucleotides, the CDR3 is TGTGCCAGCAGTGACTCGCCAGGGATTAACTATGGCTACACCTTC. Protein: CASSDSPGINYGYTF.